The TCR beta chain described here comes from a study of T cells after yellow fever vaccination. The CDR3 loop spans 13 amino acids. The germline gives CDR1 MNHEY, CDR2 SMNVEV (reference sequence). TCRdb redid the calling of the 5' RACE reads with MiXCR, one entry per CDR3 protein. The data hold hundreds of thousands of distinct CDR3 sequences, with around 12% observed a single time. About this clonotype itself: A much larger clone lies one base from this, so it may be a read error.

The clonotype was recovered from a man aged 18 to 30 who received the YFV17D yellow fever vaccine. The chain joins TRBV27 to TRBJ2-3, with 9 bases matching TRBD1. The sample in question was CD4+ T cells sorted from PBMCs, obtained 15 days after the yellow fever booster vaccination. As DNA, the CDR3 is TGTGCCACCAAGGGACAGGGCGCAGATAAGCAGTATTTT. Protein product: CATKGQGADKQYF.